The 21 T cell receptor beta chains below were found in one sample sequenced in a study of regulatory T cells in long-lasting Graves disease. Building of the TCR beta libraries involved iRepertoire HTBI primers and Arm-PCR of CDR3 regions. TCRdb reanalysed the multiplex PCR reads using MiXCR and keeps one entry per CDR3 protein. The top ten hold roughly a fifth of the sample, which has approximately 230,000 distinct CDR3 sequences, around 18% seen once. Specified time point: newly diagnosed GD, antithyroid drugs for less than 3 months. With RNA extracted from PBMCs as input, the TCR library was made. This material consisted of peripheral blood mononuclear cells (PBMCs), taken at new diagnosis, from a patient treated with antithyroid drugs. These receptors were obtained from a female donor with Graves disease.

About this clonotype: A far larger clone is one base from this, pointing to a likely read error. The chain carries TRBV2 and TRBJ2-1; TRBD2 might be the D (6 bases). This CDR3 has 16 amino acids. Trimming pared 6 bases from V and 1 base from J, leaving 16 bases between. In germline, CDR1 is SNHLY, CDR2 FYNNEI. The CDR3 region has the DNA TGTGCCAGCAGGCCTACTAGCAGGAGTTCCTACAATGAGCAGTTCTTC. Its translation is CASRPTSRSSYNEQFF.

This clonotype came up many times. This chain uses TRBV9 with TRBJ2-1; weak D call: TRBD2 (7 bases). The CDR3 is 17 amino acids. Germline CDR1 reads SGDLS; CDR2 reads YYNGEE. V gave up 0 bases and J gave up 3 bases, with 16 bases separating them. CDR3 coding DNA: TGTGCCAGCAGCGTAGGCCCTGGGGAGGGGGTCTACAATGAGCAGTTCTTC. Its translation: CASSVGPGEGVYNEQFF. The whole variable domain, remainder taken from reference TRBV9 and TRBJ2-1, is DSGVTQTPKHLITATGQRVTLRCSPRSGDLSVYWYQQSLDQGLQFLIQYYNGEERAKGNILERFSAQQFPDLHSELNLSSLELGDSALYFCASSVGPGEGVYNEQFFGPGTRLTVL.

This clonotype was seen at least ten times. The chain joins TRBV7-8 to TRBJ2-3; TRBD2 aligns across 7 bases. Germline values: CDR1 SGHVS, CDR2 FQNEAQ. The CDR3 consists of 15 residues. V lost 3 bases to trimming and J lost 6 bases; unmatched junction nucleotides: 9. Here the CDR3 DNA reads TGTGCCAGCAGCTTCAAAGGCGGGAGTTATGATACGCAGTATTTT. Protein product: CASSFKGGSYDTQYF.

The chain joins TRBV19 to TRBJ1-5; D might be TRBD1 (5 bases). The CDR3 covers 14 residues. From germline, CDR1 is LNHDA and CDR2 SQIVND (reference sequence). The V end lost 5 bases, the J end lost 3 bases, and 11 bases lay between the germline ends. For the CDR3, the DNA is TGTGCCAGTAGTGGTACAGGTTTCAATCAGCCCCAGCATTTT. Its translation: CASSGTGFNQPQHF.

This clonotype has a count of ten or more. The genes are TRBV7-2 and TRBJ2-5, with 12 bases lining up with TRBD2. CDR1 SGHTA and CDR2 FQGNSA come from the germline V gene. Germline trimming cut 2 bases from V and 0 bases from J; bases unmatched to any gene: 7. The CDR3 is made up of 18 amino acids. In nucleotides, the CDR3 is TGTGCCAGCAGCTTAATGGCTAGCGGGAGGGCCTACCAAGAGACCCAGTACTTC. It codes for CASSLMASGRAYQETQYF.

This clonotype was observed at least ten times. The chain is built from TRBV9 and TRBJ2-2; D possibly corresponds to TRBD2 (6 bases). Germline values: CDR1 SGDLS, CDR2 YYNGEE. The V end lost 5 bases, the J end lost 3 bases, and 11 bases lay between the germline ends. The CDR3 extends over 14 amino acids. The CDR3 bases are TGTGCCAGCAGAGGCGGGACGGACACCGGGGAGCTGTTTTTT. It yields the protein CASRGGTDTGELFF.

This clonotype came up many times. V is TRBV5-8 and J is TRBJ1-2; TRBD1 is a possible D gene (6 bases). Germline V gene sequence: CDR1 SGHTS, CDR2 YDEGEE. V was pared by 0 bases and J by 0 bases, with 9 bases between. CDR3 length: 15 residues. In nucleotides, the CDR3 is TGTGCCAGCAGCTTGGCAGGGGCCCCTAACTATGGCTACACCTTC. Protein product: CASSLAGAPNYGYTF. Supplemented by reference TRBV5-8 and TRBJ1-2, the full variable domain reads EAGVTQSPTHLIKTRGQQATLRCSPISGHTSVYWYQQALGLGLQFLLWYDEGEERNRGNFPPRFSGRQFPNYSSELNVNALELEDSALYLCASSLAGAPNYGYTFGSGTRLTVV.

This clonotype was observed many times. Here the CDR3 DNA reads TGTGCCAGCAGCCCCGCGGGACTAGCGGACAATGAGCAGTTCTTC. This sequence encodes CASSPAGLADNEQFF. The J gene is TRBJ2-1, the V gene TRBV11-2; 11 bases align to TRBD2. The germline V gene encodes CDR1 SGHAT and CDR2 FQNNGV. The CDR3 is made up of 15 amino acids. Trimming took 5 bases from V and 5 from J; bases not matched to a gene: 5.

This clonotype occurred many times. J is TRBJ2-7 and V is TRBV28; tentatively, D is TRBD2 (5 bases). Germline-derived CDR1 and CDR2 are MDHEN and SYDVKM. The V end lost 8 bases, the J end lost 7 bases, and 18 bases lay between the germline ends. The CDR3 consists of 13 residues. The CDR3 bases are TGTGCCAGCCGCCTCGACGGACTCGGAGAGCAGTACTTC. As protein: CASRLDGLGEQYF.

In its sample, this clonotype was seen many times. The rearrangement links TRBV2 to TRBJ2-2; 10 nucleotides match TRBD1. After removal of 9 bases from V and 5 bases from J, the junction contained 6 bases not matched to a gene. The CDR3 spans 14 residues. Looked up from germline, CDR1 is SNHLY and CDR2 is FYNNEI. The DNA for the CDR3 is TGTGCCAGGGGGACAGGGGCGAGAACCGGGGAGCTGTTTTTT. Its protein is CARGTGARTGELFF.

This clonotype was seen repeatedly, ten times or more. This chain joins TRBV20-1 and TRBJ2-2; maybe TRBD2 (6 bases). Trimming shortened V by 2 bases and J by 0 bases, and 10 bases separated the two germline ends. From germline, CDR1 is DFQATT and CDR2 SNEGSKA (reference sequence). The CDR3 consists of 15 residues. The CDR3 sequence: CSARIGGANTGELFF. The CDR3 DNA reads TGCAGTGCTAGAATTGGCGGGGCGAACACCGGGGAGCTGTTTTTT.

This clonotype was counted ten times or more. The chain is built from TRBV6-2 or TRBV6-3 and TRBJ1-6; no firm D call. Trimming removed 5 bases from V and 6 bases from J, with 8 bases in between. Per germline, CDR1 MNHEY and CDR2 SVGEGT. The CDR3 is made up of 13 amino acids. CDR3 nucleotide sequence: TGTGCCAGCAGTGAGGGTCTTAATTCACCCCTCCACTTT. Encoded protein: CASSEGLNSPLHF.

This clonotype showed up many times. V and J are TRBV9 and TRBJ2-3; D gene ambiguous. Germline values: CDR1 SGDLS, CDR2 YYNGEE. Between the trimmed V and J ends, which lost 1 base and 4 bases, there was a span of 7 bases. CDR3 size: 13 residues. The CDR3 sequence is CASSVISADTQYF. CDR3 sequence (DNA): TGTGCCAGCAGCGTAATATCCGCAGATACGCAGTATTTT.

This clonotype was seen ten or more times. J is TRBJ2-1 and V is TRBV5-8, with a tentative D call TRBD2 (6 bases). Germline CDR1 SGHTS, CDR2 YDEGEE. Trimming took 3 bases from V and 3 from J, leaving 25 bases between them. The CDR3 runs 19 residues. The CDR3 here is CASSYSVIAALGNYNEQFF. DNA of the CDR3: TGTGCCAGCAGCTACTCCGTTATAGCGGCGTTAGGCAACTACAATGAGCAGTTCTTC.

This clonotype was seen repeatedly, ten times or more. The CDR3 coding sequence is TGCAGTGCCAAGACAGACTATAGCAATCAGCCCCAGCATTTT. It codes for CSAKTDYSNQPQHF. The rearrangement links TRBV20-1 to TRBJ1-5; D is possibly TRBD1 (5 bases). The CDR3 length is 14 residues. V was trimmed by 6 bases and J by 0 bases, leaving 12 bases between them. Germline loops: CDR1 DFQATT, CDR2 SNEGSKA (reference sequence).

This clonotype was observed at least ten times. V usage is TRBV6-1 and J usage is TRBJ1-3; D is perhaps TRBD1 (6 bases). V was cut by 5 bases and J by 3 bases, with 8 bases left in between. Germline V gives CDR1 MNHNS, CDR2 SASEGT. There are 13 residues in the CDR3. CDR3: CASSRGHGNTIYF. DNA for the CDR3: TGTGCCAGCAGTCGGGGGCATGGAAACACCATATATTTT.

There are a few counts of this clonotype. The CDR3 protein is CASSYSIAARTDTQYF. As DNA, the CDR3 is TGTGCCAGCAGTTACTCGATTGCGGCACGCACAGATACGCAGTATTTT. The chain is built from TRBV6-2 or TRBV6-3 and TRBJ2-3; unclear D gene. The CDR3 contains 16 residues. Between the trimmed V and J ends, which lost 0 bases and 1 base, there was a span of 11 bases. Germline CDR1 reads MNHEY; CDR2 reads SVGEGT.

This clonotype appeared many times. This sequence joins TRBV24-1 and TRBJ2-1; D call uncertain. Per the germline V gene, CDR1 is KGHDR and CDR2 is SFDVKD. Trimming removed 1 base from V and 0 bases from J, with 9 bases in between. The CDR3 runs 16 residues. CDR3 bases: TGTGCCACCAGTGATTTACTCCCCAGCTCCTACAATGAGCAGTTCTTC. Protein product: CATSDLLPSSYNEQFF.

At least ten counts were recorded for this clonotype. The V gene is TRBV27, the J gene TRBJ2-1; D tentatively reads TRBD1 or TRBD2 (5 bases each). This CDR3 comprises 18 residues. Trimming removed 7 bases at V and 0 bases at J, with 22 bases between. The V gene's germline CDR1 is MNHEY and CDR2 SMNVEV (reference sequence). The CDR3 sequence is CASTQPLMGPRSYNEQFF. CDR3 nucleotides: TGTGCCAGCACCCAACCCCTTATGGGACCCCGCTCCTACAATGAGCAGTTCTTC.

The V gene is TRBV12-5, the J gene TRBJ1-5; D remains ambiguous. V was trimmed by 4 bases and J by 9 bases, leaving 10 bases between them. The CDR3 has 12 residues. In germline, CDR1 is LGHNT, CDR2 FRNRAP. The CDR3 loop is CASGWESGPQHF. The CDR3 DNA follows: TGTGCTAGTGGTTGGGAGTCGGGGCCCCAGCATTTT.

In its sample, this clonotype was seen many times. The chain links TRBV24-1 to TRBJ2-1; D gene unclear. This CDR3 is built from 16 residues. The ends were cut back, 1 base at V and 0 bases at J, with 9 bases in the middle. CDR1 is KGHDR and CDR2 is SFDVKD in the germline V gene. Here the CDR3 reads CATSDFTPSSYNEQFF. The CDR3 DNA is TGTGCCACCAGTGATTTTACCCCCAGCTCCTACAATGAGCAGTTCTTC.